The table lists the clone carrying this TCR beta chain with many counts. Its antigen is as yet unknown. These data belong to a study of T cells after posttransplantation cyclophosphamide. The germline V gene has CDR1 SGDLS and CDR2 YYNGEE. The V and J ends lost 1 base and 6 bases respectively, with 16 bases between them. The CDR3 length is 16 residues. On the day of bone marrow donation, the related graft donor provided peripheral blood. General study results and limits: Blood and skin or GI T cell repertoires showed limited TRB overlap. After PTCy, TRB diversity resembled that of CNI/methotrexate controls. Later post-transplant blood repertoires were often dominated by donor CD8+ memory clones.

Libraries were prepared by immunoSEQ multiplex PCR; TCRdb keeps only in-frame clonotypes and omits some of them. Recorded here are approximately 40,000 clones, none singletons. The rearrangement joins TRBV9 to TRBJ2-2, with a weak D call TRBD1 (6 bases). The TCR sequence derives from a man in his forties in good health, CMV-negative, and a related stem cell transplant donor. Sample: PBMCs. The CDR3 loop is CASSVFGTSGSGELFF. The CDR3 nucleotides read TGTGCCAGCAGCGTATTTGGGACATCAGGGTCCGGGGAGCTGTTTTTT.